The 15 T cell receptor beta chains reported below all come from one sample, sequenced in a study of shared clonotypes between healthy human individuals. The data were produced by immunoSEQ multiplex PCR, yet TCRdb's version contains in-frame clones alone and is incomplete. The table has roughly 2 million clones, approximately 94% seen once; the top ten hold 0.1% to 0.15%. Sequencing used naive CD4+ T cells sorted from blood. Described subset: CD45RA+ positively selected. All receptors come from a young man in good health.

The V and J genes are TRBV5-1 and TRBJ2-1; D possibly corresponds to TRBD2 (5 bases). The ends were cut back, 4 bases at V and 5 bases at J, with 19 bases in the middle. The germline gives CDR1 SGHRS, CDR2 YFSETQ. The CDR3 consists of 16 residues. For the CDR3, the DNA is TGCGCCAGCAGCGTGGCCGGTGGGCGGGTTGACAATGAGCAGTTCTTC. Translating it yields CASSVAGGRVDNEQFF.

This clone was recorded only once. J is TRBJ2-7 and V is TRBV10-3; no clear D gene. CDR3 length: 14 amino acids. Deletions cut 6 bases from V and 1 base from J, with 13 bases between. The germline gives CDR1 ENHRY, CDR2 SYGVKD. The CDR3 loop reads CAISSSDRSYEQYF. Here the CDR3 DNA reads TGTGCCATCAGCTCTTCGGACCGGTCCTACGAGCAGTACTTC.

The rearrangement uses TRBV2 and TRBJ2-7; the match to TRBD1 covers 9 bases. CDR1 is SNHLY, CDR2 FYNNEI, per germline. The CDR3 has 15 residues. Germline trimming cut 2 bases from V and 1 base from J; bases unmatched to any gene: 3. The CDR3 spells CASSEPTGGSYEQYF. CDR3 DNA: TGTGCCAGCAGTGAACCGACAGGGGGGTCCTACGAGCAGTACTTC. The whole variable domain, remainder taken from reference TRBV2 and TRBJ2-7, is EPEVTQTPSHQVTQMGQEVILRCVPISNHLYFYWYRQILGQKVEFLVSFYNNEISEKSEIFDDQFSVERPDGSNFTLKIRSTKLEDSAMYFCASSEPTGGSYEQYFGPGTRLTVT.

The chain's CDR3 is CASSEFLGGSGTDTQYF. Written as DNA, the CDR3 is TGCGCCAGCAGTGAGTTTCTGGGGGGGTCTGGCACAGATACGCAGTATTTT. The J gene is TRBJ2-3, the V gene TRBV10-1; 7 positions agree with TRBD2. Per the germline V gene, CDR1 is WNHNN and CDR2 is SYGVQD (reference sequence). J lost 1 base, V lost 1 base, and 8 bases had no gene match. The CDR3 extends over 17 amino acids.

This chain links TRBV11-2 with TRBJ2-5; D is unresolved. Looked up from germline, CDR1 is SGHAT and CDR2 is FQNNGV. The CDR3 sequence is 18 residues long. Trimming pared 0 bases from V and 5 bases from J, leaving 22 bases between. CDR3 protein: CASSLDSFGPQEGETQYF. CDR3 sequence (DNA): TGTGCCAGCAGCTTAGATTCCTTCGGGCCTCAGGAAGGCGAGACCCAGTACTTC.

The chain joins TRBV27 to TRBJ2-6; D is perhaps TRBD1 (6 bases). The V end lost 7 bases, the J end lost 2 bases, and 15 bases lay between the germline ends. Germline V gene data show CDR1 as MNHEY and CDR2 as SMNVEV (reference sequence). This CDR3 spans 16 amino acids. The CDR3 is CASTIQGSAGANVLTF. The CDR3 nucleotides read TGTGCCAGCACCATACAGGGTTCGGCTGGGGCCAACGTCCTGACTTTC.

This clone was picked up one time. The chain recombines TRBV10-3 with TRBJ2-3; D gene uncertain. Trimming shortened V by 10 bases and J by 5 bases, and 16 bases separated the two germline ends. CDR1 is ENHRY, CDR2 SYGVKD, per germline. The CDR3 extends over 13 amino acids. CDR3 loop: CATLDGGRDTQYF. The CDR3 DNA reads as TGTGCCACCTTAGACGGTGGTAGAGATACGCAGTATTTT.

The count of this clone is one. The chain carries TRBV15 and TRBJ2-7, with a tentative D call TRBD1 (5 bases). The CDR3 extends over 16 amino acids. Germline values: CDR1 LNHNV, CDR2 YYDKDF (reference sequence). V lost 0 bases and J 0 bases, leaving 12 bases between the germline ends. CDR3 region: CATSREGQGHSYEQYF. DNA for the CDR3: TGTGCCACCAGCAGAGAGGGGCAAGGACACTCCTACGAGCAGTACTTC.

This chain connects TRBV7-6 to TRBJ1-6, with D perhaps TRBD1 (5 bases). From germline, CDR1 is SGHVS and CDR2 FNYEAQ. Deletions cut 5 bases from V and 6 bases from J, with 14 bases between. This CDR3 has 15 residues. CDR3: CASSHGTDPNSPLHF. Written as DNA, the CDR3 is TGTGCCAGCAGCCACGGGACGGACCCTAATTCACCCCTCCACTTT.

The chain couples TRBV27 to TRBJ2-7; TRBD1 aligns across 7 bases. The CDR3 consists of 14 residues. V was clipped by 6 bases and J by 6 bases; unmatched bases: 11. Germline V lookup: CDR1 MNHEY, CDR2 SMNVEV (reference sequence). CDR3 residues: CASRPGTVHSEQYF. DNA of the CDR3: TGTGCCAGCAGGCCTGGGACAGTTCACTCCGAGCAGTACTTC.

This rearrangement joins TRBV7-2 to TRBJ2-5; possibly TRBD2 for D (6 bases). CDR1 SGHTA and CDR2 FQGNSA come from the germline V gene. V lost 3 bases and J lost 4, with 15 bases in between. The CDR3 has 15 amino acids. CDR3 in amino acids: CASSFGGGRGETQYF. CDR3 nucleotides: TGTGCCAGCAGCTTCGGGGGAGGACGGGGAGAGACCCAGTACTTC.

This clone has more than one count but fewer than ten. The gene calls are TRBV6-6 and TRBJ1-2, with D hard to call. This CDR3 is built from 11 residues. The V end was cut by 6 bases, the J end by 4 bases, with 6 bases between. The germline V gene encodes CDR1 MNHNY and CDR2 SVGAGI (reference sequence). The CDR3 here is CASRSSYGYTF. The CDR3 nucleotides read TGTGCCAGCAGATCGTCCTATGGCTACACCTTC.

The gene calls are TRBV28 and TRBJ1-1; tentatively, D is TRBD1 (5 bases). Germline V CDR1 and CDR2: MDHEN, SYDVKM. This CDR3 is 14 amino acids long. Between the trimmed V and J ends, which lost 2 bases and 1 base, there was a span of 8 bases. CDR3 nucleotides: TGTGCCAGCAGTTTAGTTGACAGGAACACTGAAGCTTTCTTT. This sequence encodes CASSLVDRNTEAFF.

The gene calls are TRBV6-1 and TRBJ1-2, with 11 bases matching TRBD1. V dropped 4 bases and J dropped 0; count of bases not matched to a gene: 4. The CDR3 has 16 amino acids. The germline V gene has CDR1 MNHNS and CDR2 SASEGT. The CDR3 region has the DNA TGTGCCAGCAGTGGGACAGGGGGCCGGGCTAACTATGGCTACACCTTC. This codes for CASSGTGGRANYGYTF.

This sequence joins TRBV6-4 and TRBJ1-5; D gene unclear. V lost 8 bases to trimming and J lost 3 bases, with 23 bases between them. Germline-derived CDR1 and CDR2 are MRHNA and SNTAGT. This CDR3 is 17 amino acids long. Written as DNA, the CDR3 is TGTGCCAGCCGCCCAGCCCCACAGCAAGAGACCAATCAGCCCCAGCATTTT. Its protein is CASRPAPQQETNQPQHF.